These T cell receptor beta chains were read from a single sample in a study of T-cell reconstitution after alpha-beta-depleted transplantation in children. Each CDR3 protein gets one entry after TCRdb re-called the PCR reads with MiXCR. The repertoire holds over 90,000 distinct CDR3 sequences, with 6% as singletons. The starting material was PBMCs, mostly from graft donor cells, obtained 60 days after TCRalphabeta/CD19-depleted stem cell transplant. All receptors derive from a female patient younger than 10 who had a stem cell transplant for Fanconi anemia, so the T cells may come from the graft donor. Each CDR3 is given with its conserved first and last residue. A D gene is named only where the DNA matches it firmly. The size field is filled for only some rows; it gives once, few, many or a size class.

cdr3_nt cdr3_aa clone_size j_call v_call d_call
TGCAGTGCTAGGGCAGATCAGGGGGGGATATCAGATACGCAGTATTTT CSARADQGGISDTQYF many TRBJ2-3 TRBV20-1 .
TGCAGTGCTAGAGGAGCCCAGCGGGCGTCCACAGATACGCAGTATTTT CSARGAQRASTDTQYF many TRBJ2-3 TRBV20-1 .
TGCGCCAGCAGCCAACCAGCGGGAGTGGGAGAGACCCAGTACTTC CASSQPAGVGETQYF few TRBJ2-5 TRBV5-1 TRBD2
TGTGCCAGCAGAAACAGCTCCTACAATGAGCAGTTCTTC CASRNSSYNEQFF few TRBJ2-1 TRBV7-9 .
TGCGCCAGCAGTCACAGGGGCACAGATACGCAGTATTTT CASSHRGTDTQYF . TRBJ2-3 TRBV23-1 .
TGTGCCATCTCAGGTTATCCGAACACTGAAGCTTTCTTT CAISGYPNTEAFF many TRBJ1-1 TRBV6-6 .
TGTGCCAGCAATGCCGGGACCAGTTACAATGAGCAGTTCTTC CASNAGTSYNEQFF few TRBJ2-1 TRBV2 .
TGTGCCAGCAGCTTGGGGCCTAGGGCTTCACCCGGGGAGCTGTTTTTT CASSLGPRASPGELFF many TRBJ2-2 TRBV7-2 .
TGCAGTGCTTGGGGAACTGACTACACTGAAGCTTTCTTT CSAWGTDYTEAFF few TRBJ1-1 TRBV20-1 .
TGTGCCAGCAGTGAATTCGACAGGGGGTATGGCTACACCTTC CASSEFDRGYGYTF . TRBJ1-2 TRBV25-1 TRBD1
TGTGCCAGCAGCTTAAATGCGGGGGGGCCTTTTTTGCAGTACTTC CASSLNAGGPFLQYF . TRBJ2-7 TRBV7-3 TRBD2
TGCAGTGCTAGAGTTGAGACCCAGTACTTC CSARVETQYF few TRBJ2-5 TRBV20-1 .
TGTGCCAGCAGCTTGCGGCAGGGTGGATACAATGAGCAGTTCTTC CASSLRQGGYNEQFF many TRBJ2-1 TRBV5-6 .
TGCAGCGTTGGTTTCGTGGACCAGCCCCAGCATTTT CSVGFVDQPQHF many TRBJ1-5 TRBV29-1 .
TGTGCCAGCAGCTTAGATTTTTGGCGGAGTCCAACGCAGTATTTT CASSLDFWRSPTQYF few TRBJ2-3 TRBV7-3 .
TGTGCCAGCAGCTCGAGTAGCACAGATACGCAGTATTTT CASSSSSTDTQYF . TRBJ2-3 TRBV5-4 .
TGCAGTGCTAGAGATTTGTGGGGAGATACGCAGTATTTT CSARDLWGDTQYF many TRBJ2-3 TRBV20-1 .
TGCGCCAGCACTTGGGCGGGAGATGGTGAGCAGTTCTTC CASTWAGDGEQFF few TRBJ2-1 TRBV5-1 TRBD2
TGTGCCAGCAGCCAGATGAGGGAGGGGAAGCAGTACTTC CASSQMREGKQYF many TRBJ2-7 TRBV9 TRBD2
TGTGCCAGCATGGGGTCGACAGGGGTGGGGGAGCAGTACTTC CASMGSTGVGEQYF few TRBJ2-7 TRBV28 TRBD1
TGTGCCAGCAGCTTGGGGGCAGATACGCAGTATTTT CASSLGADTQYF many TRBJ2-3 TRBV5-6 .
TGCGCCAGCAGCTTGCGACTTTCCTACGAGCAGTACTTC CASSLRLSYEQYF many TRBJ2-7 TRBV5-1 .
TGCGCCAGCAGCTTGGAGGGACTAGCTTCCTACGAGCAGTACTTC CASSLEGLASYEQYF many TRBJ2-7 TRBV5-1 TRBD2
TGTGCCAGCAGTGACTCTCCGGGAGGGGGCACAGATACGCAGTATTTT CASSDSPGGGTDTQYF many TRBJ2-3 TRBV2 TRBD2
TGCGCCAGCAGCTTGGAGGTGGGGTTTGGCTACACCTTC CASSLEVGFGYTF few TRBJ1-2 TRBV5-1 .
TGTGCCACCACCGGGACAGGGGGTAGCGAGCAGTACTTC CATTGTGGSEQYF . TRBJ2-7 TRBV10-3 TRBD1
TGCGCCAGCAGCCGGCTAGCGGCGGACCAAGAGACCCAGTACTTC CASSRLAADQETQYF few TRBJ2-5 TRBV5-1 TRBD2
TGTGCCAGCAGTCGACGGATAAACTATGGCTACACCTTC CASSRRINYGYTF . TRBJ1-2 TRBV2 .
TGTGCCAGCAGACCAGCGGGCGGGGAGCTGTTTTTT CASRPAGGELFF few TRBJ2-2 TRBV11-2 .
TGTGCCAGTAGAATGGACAGGGCTTACACCGGGGAGCTGTTTTTT CASRMDRAYTGELFF . TRBJ2-2 TRBV19 TRBD1
TGTGCCAGCAGCTTAGTTCTTCGTGAGCAGTTCTTC CASSLVLREQFF . TRBJ2-1 TRBV7-2 .
TGTGCCAGCAGTTTGGGACAGGGGGGTACTGGCTACACCTTC CASSLGQGGTGYTF many TRBJ1-2 TRBV28 TRBD1
TGCGCCAGCAGCCCTGAGGGCAGGGAAGGGATCTACGAGCAGTACTTC CASSPEGREGIYEQYF . TRBJ2-7 TRBV5-1 .
TGTGCCAGCAGCTCCCCGACGGGTAGTAGGGAGACCCAGTACTTC CASSSPTGSRETQYF many TRBJ2-5 TRBV28 .
TGTGCCAGCAGTTACCAGGGCCGAGAGACCCAGTACTTC CASSYQGRETQYF . TRBJ2-5 TRBV6-5 .
TGCGCCAGCAGCGGCCGGGGAACCTACGAGCAGTACTTC CASSGRGTYEQYF many TRBJ2-7 TRBV5-1 .
TGTGCCAGCAGCTTAGATGCACAGGGGGTCGCAGATACGCAGTATTTT CASSLDAQGVADTQYF many TRBJ2-3 TRBV11-2 TRBD1
TGTGCCAGCAGTTCTCTCCCTGAGCAGTTCTTC CASSSLPEQFF many TRBJ2-1 TRBV28 .
TGTGCCAGCAGCTTATCTATGGGGAGCCAAGAGACCCAGTACTTC CASSLSMGSQETQYF . TRBJ2-5 TRBV7-6 .
TGTGCCAGCAGCCAGAACCGGGACGGAAATGAAAAACTGTTTTTT CASSQNRDGNEKLFF many TRBJ1-4 TRBV28 .
TGCAGTGCTAGTTACGACAGGGGATACGAGCAGTACTTC CSASYDRGYEQYF . TRBJ2-7 TRBV20-1 TRBD1
TGTGCCAGCAGCTCCGATAGCACAGATACGCAGTATTTT CASSSDSTDTQYF few TRBJ2-3 TRBV7-3 .
TGCAGTGCGGGGGGTACATACCCGTCCTACGAGCAGTACTTC CSAGGTYPSYEQYF many TRBJ2-7 TRBV20-1 .
TGTGCCAGCGAACTAGCGGGGGGTGAAGAGACCCAGTACTTC CASELAGGEETQYF . TRBJ2-5 TRBV13 TRBD2
TGTGCCTGGAGTCCCGGGACTCCTACCGAGCAGTACTTC CAWSPGTPTEQYF few TRBJ2-7 TRBV30 .
TGTGCCAGCAGCTTAGGGACTAGCGGGAGAGAGACCCAGTACTTC CASSLGTSGRETQYF . TRBJ2-5 TRBV7-8 TRBD2